This passage covers 9 T cell receptor beta chains from one sample sequenced in a study of blood T cells in healthy people across ages. Through a sample-barcoded 5' primer and a J-beta primer mix, a second PCR was run for roughly 6 to 12 cycles. TCRdb redid the calling of the 5' RACE reads with MiXCR, one entry per CDR3 protein. The data contain 700,000 or so distinct CDR3 sequences, 40% to 45% of them singletons. The sequenced sample consisted of blood. Source of these receptors: a man at least 80 years old in good health.

In this sample, this clonotype turned up a few times. The V and J genes are TRBV25-1 and TRBJ1-2, with 10 bases fitting TRBD1. Germline V gives CDR1 MGHDK, CDR2 SYGVNS. The CDR3 spans 16 residues. V lost 4 bases, J lost 7 bases, and 12 bases stayed unmatched. This CDR3 is CASSAAPGQGTTGYTF. CDR3 DNA: TGTGCCAGCAGTGCTGCTCCGGGACAGGGGACTACTGGCTACACCTTC.

This clonotype has just a few counts. The rearrangement uses TRBV5-5 and TRBJ2-2; TRBD2 matches 8 bases. Trimming at V came to 0 bases and at J to 11 bases, leaving 15 bases not matched to a gene. Germline values: CDR1 SGHKS, CDR2 YYEKEE (reference sequence). The CDR3 covers 17 residues. The CDR3 region has the DNA TGTGCCAGCAGCTTGGGTCGGGAGGGCCTTTCCTTGCGAGAGCTGTTTTTT. Protein: CASSLGREGLSLRELFF.

A few counts support this clonotype. V gene TRBV27 combines with J gene TRBJ1-4; no definite D call. Looked up from germline, CDR1 is MNHEY and CDR2 is SMNVEV (reference sequence). The CDR3 is made up of 15 amino acids. V lost 2 bases, J lost 0 bases, and 7 bases lay in between. The CDR3: CASSLRATTNEKLFF. CDR3 nucleotides: TGTGCCAGCAGTTTAAGGGCGACAACTAATGAAAAACTGTTTTTT.

The rearrangement joins TRBV7-2 to TRBJ2-5; 7 nucleotides agree with TRBD2. V gave up 5 bases and J gave up 4 bases; unmatched junction bases: 7. The CDR3 extends over 14 amino acids. The germline V gene has CDR1 SGHTA and CDR2 FQGNSA. The CDR3 loop reads CASSPGGSRETQYF. The CDR3 nucleotides are TGTGCCAGCAGCCCCGGGGGGTCAAGAGAGACCCAGTACTTC.

The chain joins TRBV29-1 to TRBJ1-4; 9 bases are shared with TRBD1. Unmatched junction bases numbered 5, after V lost 0 bases and J lost 15 bases. CDR1 and CDR2 from the germline V gene are SQVTM and ANQGSEA. The CDR3 spans 12 residues. CDR3 sequence reads: CSVEDPGQGMFF. The CDR3 DNA reads as TGCAGCGTTGAAGATCCGGGACAGGGAATGTTTTTT.

This clonotype was counted between two and nine times. The rearrangement links TRBV7-8 to TRBJ1-4; TRBD1 matches at 10 bases. Trimming took 3 bases from V and 7 from J; bases not matched to a gene: 2. CDR3 length: 14 residues. Germline CDR1 and CDR2: SGHVS and FQNEAQ. CDR3 sequence: CASSFGQGGEKLFF. The CDR3 DNA follows: TGTGCCAGCAGCTTTGGACAGGGGGGTGAAAAACTGTTTTTT.

This sequence joins TRBV14 and TRBJ2-1, with 9 bases identical to TRBD1. The germline gives CDR1 SGHDN, CDR2 FVKESK. With V trimmed by 4 bases and J by 6 bases, 7 bases remained unmatched. This CDR3 is built from 15 residues. The CDR3 nucleotides are TGTGCCAGCAGCCCAAGAGACAGGGGGATCAATGAGCAGTTCTTC. Translation: CASSPRDRGINEQFF.

This clonotype was detected ten times or more. The chain couples TRBV15 to TRBJ2-5; D not certain. Germline-derived CDR1 and CDR2 are LNHNV and YYDKDF (reference sequence). The length of the CDR3 is 15 residues. Trimming stripped 5 bases from V and 1 base from J, with 14 bases between. The CDR3 DNA reads TGTGCCACCAGCGTCTTCCGAGGTCCCCAAGAGACCCAGTACTTC. Translating it yields CATSVFRGPQETQYF.

This clonotype was recorded a few times. The rearrangement joins TRBV5-4 to TRBJ2-1, with D possibly matching TRBD2 (6 bases). Germline V lookup: CDR1 SGHNT, CDR2 YYREEE (reference sequence). V was clipped by 1 base and J by 7 bases, with 12 bases between them. The CDR3 length is 14 residues. CDR3 residues: CASSLMQTSNEQFF. The CDR3 nucleotides are TGTGCCAGCAGCTTGATGCAGACTAGTAATGAGCAGTTCTTC.